The 21 T cell receptor beta chains below were found in one sample sequenced in a study of memory CD8 T cells in hepatitis C reinfection. The sample's time point: late/post reinfection, 12 to 24 weeks after detection. No in vitro expansion preceded TCR sequencing of the sorted cells. Here immunoSEQ multiplex PCR was the method, and the copy in TCRdb shows in-frame clones only, minus some. The sample yields about 46,000 clones, roughly 89% seen once. Material for sequencing was naive CD8+ T cells sorted from blood. The receptors stem from a man aged 18 to 30 with hepatitis C virus infection.

J is TRBJ2-7 and V is TRBV2; a weak D match, TRBD1 (6 bases). V lost 7 bases and J lost 2, with 12 bases in between. Per the germline V gene, CDR1 is SNHLY and CDR2 is FYNNEI. The CDR3 runs to 13 residues. DNA for the CDR3: TGTGCCAGCACAGGGGCGAACACCTACGAGCAGTACGTC. This translates into CASTGANTYEQYV.

As regards this clone: At one end, the junction sequence differs from germline, possibly due to a read error. Distinct nucleotide sequences in the sample also encode this CDR3. The chain joins TRBV5-4 to TRBJ1-2, with TRBD1 matching over 10 bases. CDR3 length equals 14 residues. CDR1 and CDR2 (germline): SGHNT, YYREEE (reference sequence). The CDR3 protein is CASSLTGGAPGYTF. CDR3 nucleotide sequence: TGCGCCAGCAGCCTGACAGGGGGCGCCCCTGGCTACACCTTC.

J is TRBJ1-1 and V is TRBV7-9; perhaps TRBD1 as D (5 bases). CDR1 is SEHNR and CDR2 is FQNEAQ in the germline V gene (reference sequence). This CDR3 spans 14 amino acids. Trimming stripped 10 bases from V and 3 bases from J, with 18 bases between. CDR3 nucleotides: TGTGCCACCACCGATGCGGGAGGGGACACTGAAGCTTTCTTT. Translation gives CATTDAGGDTEAFF.

This rearrangement joins TRBV27 to TRBJ2-3; 7 bases map to TRBD1. Germline V gene sequence: CDR1 MNHEY, CDR2 SMNVEV (reference sequence). Unmatched junction bases numbered 19, after V lost 0 bases and J lost 1 base. The CDR3 spans 21 residues. The CDR3 loop is CASSLSPPGQRMDLGTDTQYF. The CDR3 DNA sequence: TGTGCCAGCAGTTTATCACCCCCGGGACAGCGGATGGATCTGGGCACAGATACGCAGTATTTT.

This rearrangement joins TRBV27 to TRBJ2-1, with D possibly matching TRBD2 (6 bases). The CDR3 loop spans 15 amino acids. Germline CDR1 reads MNHEY; CDR2 reads SMNVEV (reference sequence). With 2 bases removed from V and 4 bases from J, the gap between germline ends came to 12 bases. CDR3 loop: CASSLGGSLYNEQFF. CDR3 DNA sequence: TGTGCCAGCAGTTTAGGGGGGTCATTGTACAATGAGCAGTTCTTC.

The chain has TRBV7-8 and TRBJ2-3; no definite D call. Germline-derived CDR1 and CDR2 are SGHVS and FQNEAQ. This CDR3 contains 13 residues. V shed 0 bases and J shed 2 bases, with 3 bases lying between them. The CDR3 region has the DNA TGTGCCAGCAGCTTAGCCTTCACAGATACGCAGTATTTT. It translates to CASSLAFTDTQYF.

CDR3 protein: CASSLQGDTDTQYF. The CDR3 DNA follows: TGTGCCAGCAGCTTGCAGGGGGACACAGATACGCAGTATTTT. The chain combines TRBV5-8 with TRBJ2-3; 7 bases are a match to TRBD1. CDR3 length equals 14 residues. Germline V gives CDR1 SGHTS, CDR2 YDEGEE. With 1 base clipped from V and 2 bases from J, the junction kept 1 base outside the gene matches.

J is TRBJ2-1 and V is TRBV30, with 7 bases fitting TRBD1. This CDR3 is 13 amino acids long. The germline V gene has CDR1 GTSNPN and CDR2 SVGIG (reference sequence). The V segment lost 2 bases and the J segment 6 bases; nucleotides outside the gene matches: 4. This CDR3 is CAWSKGAPNEQFF. The DNA of the CDR3 is TGTGCCTGGAGTAAGGGGGCCCCCAATGAGCAGTTCTTC.

V and J are TRBV6-4 and TRBJ2-5, with 9 bases fitting TRBD2. The end of the DNA is better explained by TRBJ2-7, so the J call may be wrong. CDR1 is MRHNA and CDR2 is SNTAGT in the germline V gene. This CDR3 has 14 residues. As DNA, the CDR3 is TGTGCCAGCAGTGAAGATAGCGGGAGCTACGAGCAGTACTTC. The encoded protein is CASSEDSGSYEQYF.

The rearrangement links TRBV7-9 to TRBJ1-5, with D perhaps TRBD1 (6 bases). The length of the CDR3 is 16 residues. V lost 4 bases and J 4 bases, leaving 17 bases between the germline ends. The germline V gene encodes CDR1 SEHNR and CDR2 FQNEAQ (reference sequence). The CDR3 sequence: CASSSMTDSKNQPQHF. The DNA of the CDR3 is TGTGCCAGCAGCTCCATGACGGACAGCAAAAATCAGCCCCAGCATTTT.

This clone is a singleton in its sample. J is TRBJ2-1 and V is TRBV29-1, with TRBD2 as a possible D gene (6 bases). CDR3 length equals 15 residues. With 2 bases removed from V and 4 bases from J, the gap between germline ends came to 15 bases. Germline assignment: CDR1 SQVTM and CDR2 ANQGSEA. The DNA for the CDR3 is TGCAGCGTTGAACCCGGGTCAGGGAGGTACAATGAGCAGTTCTTC. As protein: CSVEPGSGRYNEQFF.

The V call is TRBV19, the J call TRBJ2-2; 7 positions agree with TRBD1. Trimming removed 7 bases from V and 6 bases from J; junction bases left unmatched: 8. CDR3 length: 14 residues. Germline V gene data show CDR1 as LNHDA and CDR2 as SQIVND (reference sequence). DNA for the CDR3: TGTGCCAGTACCGACAGGGATTCTCCCGGGGAGCTGTTTTTT. Translation: CASTDRDSPGELFF. The entire variable domain, with the rest obtained from reference TRBV19 and TRBJ2-2, is as follows: DGGITQSPKYLFRKEGQNVTLSCEQNLNHDAMYWYRQDPGQGLRLIYYSQIVNDFQKGDIAEGYSVSREKKESFPLTVTSAQKNPTAFYLCASTDRDSPGELFFGEGSRLTVL.

The V call is TRBV12-5, the J call TRBJ2-1; TRBD1 matches at 9 bases. CDR1 LGHNT and CDR2 FRNRAP come from the germline V gene. Trimming at V came to 5 bases and at J to 12 bases, leaving 8 bases not matched to a gene. This CDR3 region has 13 residues. The CDR3 DNA reads as TGTGCTAGTGGTCCCGGGACAGGGCTTGGGCAGTTCTTC. It is translated as CASGPGTGLGQFF.

This chain links TRBV7-9 with TRBJ1-1; 9 nucleotides align to TRBD1. After removal of 5 bases from V and 11 bases from J, the junction contained 6 bases not matched to a gene. Germline V lookup: CDR1 SEHNR, CDR2 FQNEAQ (reference sequence). CDR3 length: 12 residues. CDR3 nucleotides: TGTGCCAGCAGCATCCCCGGGACAGGGGCTTTCTTT. Protein: CASSIPGTGAFF.

The count of this clone is one. V is TRBV29-1 and J is TRBJ2-1, with a possible D match to TRBD2 (6 bases). The germline V gene encodes CDR1 SQVTM and CDR2 ANQGSEA. The CDR3 totals 14 residues. V shed 3 bases and J shed 8 bases, with 17 bases lying between them. In nucleotides, the CDR3 is TGCAGCGTTGAGAGGTCTAGCGAGTTGGATGAGCAGTTCTTC. This encodes CSVERSSELDEQFF.

This clone was counted between two and nine times. V usage is TRBV6-6 and J usage is TRBJ1-5, with 7 positions matching TRBD1. The V and J ends lost 1 base and 6 bases, in that order; junction bases with no gene match: 9. CDR1 MNHNY and CDR2 SVGAGI come from the germline V gene (reference sequence). The CDR3 is 16 amino acids. The CDR3 nucleotides are TGTGCCAGCAGTTACTTAGGGACAGTGTCTCTTCAGCCCCAGCATTTT. Its protein product is CASSYLGTVSLQPQHF.

This chain connects TRBV21-1 to TRBJ2-7; TRBD1 is the table's D call, not checked against the DNA. TRBV21-1 is a known pseudogene. CDR3 length equals 17 residues. The CDR3 region has the DNA TGTGCCAGCAGCAAAAAAGCTCCGGGACAGGGGGCCTACGAGCAGTACGTC. Translation gives CASSKKAPGQGAYEQYV.

The CDR3 sequence is CASSILSGQYNEQFF. CDR3 bases: TGTGCCAGTAGTATACTATCCGGTCAATACAATGAGCAGTTCTTC. The chain employs TRBV19 and TRBJ2-1; D not certain. Germline loops: CDR1 LNHDA, CDR2 SQIVND (reference sequence). There are 15 residues in the CDR3. Deletions cut 2 bases from V and 4 bases from J, with 12 bases between.

CDR3 amino acids: CATAQLGGDEQFF. Written as DNA, the CDR3 is TGTGCCACCGCCCAACTAGGGGGAGATGAGCAGTTCTTC. The chain combines TRBV2 with TRBJ2-1, with D possibly matching TRBD1 (6 bases). Germline V gives CDR1 SNHLY, CDR2 FYNNEI. V was trimmed by 10 bases and J by 8 bases, leaving 18 bases between them. The CDR3 runs to 13 residues. The full variable domain, its missing parts supplied by reference TRBV2 and TRBJ2-1, is EPEVTQTPSHQVTQMGQEVILRCVPISNHLYFYWYRQILGQKVEFLVSFYNNEISEKSEIFDDQFSVERPDGSNFTLKIRSTKLEDSAMYFCATAQLGGDEQFFGPGTRLTVL.

CDR3 DNA sequence: TGTGCCGTTGCAGTGAACACCGGGGAGCTGTTTTTT. Translation: CAVAVNTGELFF. The chain recombines TRBV27 with TRBJ2-2; unclear D gene. The CDR3 sequence is 12 residues long. Trimming removed 11 bases from V and 1 base from J, with 8 bases in between. CDR1 and CDR2 from the germline V gene are MNHEY and SMNVEV (reference sequence).

This chain uses TRBV19 with TRBJ2-2; 8 bases are a match to TRBD2. Germline V gene lookup returns CDR1 LNHDA and CDR2 SQIVND (reference sequence). CDR3 size: 13 residues. The V and J ends lost 3 bases and 7 bases, in that order; junction bases with no gene match: 1. In DNA, the CDR3 is TGTGCCAGTAGTATGAGCGGGGGCGGGGAGCTGTTTTTT. Translation: CASSMSGGGELFF.